The 22 T cell receptor beta chains presented below share a single source sample, sequenced in a study of human T cells and chemical hapten exposure. In TCRdb, the RACE reads were re-called with MiXCR into one record per CDR3 protein. The table lists 65,000 to 95,000 distinct CDR3 sequences, about 8.6% of them singletons, with 1.5% to 2% in the top ten. The time point: healthy volunteer bleed at 6 weeks. From whole blood left unfractionated, total RNA was extracted. Sequenced input: whole blood. The origin of the receptors is a female donor in good health. Some clones in this sample may be carry-over from other donors' samples.

The V call is TRBV6-2 or TRBV6-3, the J call TRBJ2-1, with 8 nucleotides matching TRBD2. V shed 7 bases and J 5 bases; nucleotides not matched to a gene: 13. Germline values: CDR1 MNHEY, CDR2 SVGEGT. CDR3 length: 16 amino acids. The CDR3 is CASISLAGGPNNEQFF. The CDR3 region has the DNA TGTGCCAGCATCTCGCTGGCGGGGGGTCCGAACAATGAGCAGTTCTTC.

This clonotype was seen at least ten times. The chain joins TRBV7-2 to TRBJ2-5; 8 bases are a match to TRBD2. The CDR3 loop spans 17 amino acids. Germline CDR1 is SGHTA and CDR2 is FQGNSA. The V gene end was trimmed by 0 bases and the J gene end by 1 base; junction bases not matched to a gene: 7. The CDR3 sequence is CASSLAASGGTQETQYF. The CDR3 nucleotides are TGTGCCAGCAGCTTAGCGGCGAGCGGGGGTACCCAAGAGACCCAGTACTTC. The full variable domain, its missing parts supplied by reference TRBV7-2 and TRBJ2-5, is GAGVSQSPSNKVTEKGKDVELRCDPISGHTALYWYRQSLGQGLEFLIYFQGNSAPDKSGLPSDRFSAERTGGSVSTLTIQRTQQEDSAVYLCASSLAASGGTQETQYFGPGTRLLVL.

This clonotype has only a few counts. The chain combines TRBV3-1 with TRBJ2-7; D unclear. Trimming stripped 1 base from V and 0 bases from J, with 4 bases between. The V gene's germline CDR1 is LGHDT and CDR2 YNNKEL (reference sequence). The CDR3 has 13 residues. CDR3 in amino acids: CASSQGISYEQYF. The CDR3 nucleotides are TGTGCCAGCAGCCAAGGAATCTCCTACGAGCAGTACTTC.

The chain combines TRBV6-2 or TRBV6-3 with TRBJ2-3, with D possibly being TRBD1 or TRBD2 (5 bases each). Germline loops: CDR1 MNHEY, CDR2 SVGEGT. The ends were cut back, 5 bases at V and 5 bases at J, with 8 bases in the middle. This CDR3 contains 12 residues. CDR3 coding DNA: TGTGCCAGCAGTACTGGGGGAGATACGCAGTATTTT. Protein: CASSTGGDTQYF.

This clonotype appeared a few times. The rearrangement joins TRBV5-1 to TRBJ1-6; D remains unclear. The CDR3 length is 16 residues. V was clipped by 0 bases and J by 7 bases, with 14 bases between them. Germline CDR1 SGHRS, CDR2 YFSETQ. CDR3 region: CASSLDIPRENSPLHF. Written as DNA, the CDR3 is TGCGCCAGCAGCTTGGATATACCCCGGGAAAATTCACCCCTCCACTTT.

Ten or more counts support this clonotype. The chain employs TRBV7-8 and TRBJ2-1; D tentatively fits TRBD1 or TRBD2 (6 bases each). This CDR3 is 16 amino acids long. Germline V lookup: CDR1 SGHVS, CDR2 FQNEAQ. V lost 5 bases and J lost 5, with 19 bases in between. The CDR3 is CASSPAIGGRNNEQFF. Here the CDR3 DNA reads TGTGCCAGCAGCCCGGCGATCGGGGGCAGGAACAATGAGCAGTTCTTC. The full variable domain, with the rest looked up from reference TRBV7-8 and TRBJ2-1, is GAGVSQSPRYKVAKRGQDVALRCDPISGHVSLFWYQQALGQGPEFLTYFQNEAQLDKSGLPSDRFFAERPEGSVSTLKIQRTQQEDSAVYLCASSPAIGGRNNEQFFGPGTRLTVL.

This clonotype was counted a few times. This chain connects TRBV12-3 or TRBV12-4 to TRBJ2-3, with D perhaps given as TRBD1 or TRBD2 (5 bases each). V lost 5 bases and J 0 bases, leaving 12 bases between the germline ends. This CDR3 is built from 15 residues. The CDR3 DNA reads as TGTGCCAGCAGTCCCGAGGGGCTTAGCACAGATACGCAGTATTTT. It is translated as CASSPEGLSTDTQYF.

This clonotype was picked up a small number of times. The chain uses TRBV2 and TRBJ1-4, with D hard to call. The CDR3 extends over 13 amino acids. Germline values: CDR1 SNHLY, CDR2 FYNNEI. Trimming cost V 5 bases and J 5 bases, with 9 bases left between them. CDR3 bases: TGTGCCAGCAGTCGGATTGGGAATGAAAAACTGTTTTTT. This translates into CASSRIGNEKLFF.

The chain recombines TRBV5-4 with TRBJ1-1; D call uncertain. V was cut by 1 base and J by 6 bases, with 10 bases left in between. The CDR3 runs 13 residues. The germline CDR1 and CDR2 sequences are SGHNT and YYREEE (reference sequence). The CDR3 DNA reads TGTGCCAGCAGCTTGTTTGGGGAAGCTGAAGCTTTCTTT. Amino acids: CASSLFGEAEAFF.

This clonotype was observed a handful of times. The V call is TRBV7-2, the J call TRBJ2-7; 8 bases match TRBD1. J gave up 0 bases and V 3 bases, and 4 bases lay outside the gene matches. The CDR3 contains 15 residues. From germline, CDR1 is SGHTA and CDR2 FQGNSA. CDR3 bases: TGTGCCAGCAGCTTGGGACAGGTTAGCTCCTACGAGCAGTACTTC. This encodes CASSLGQVSSYEQYF.

This clonotype was detected a few times. The chain is built from TRBV6-5 and TRBJ2-7; D is possibly TRBD1 or TRBD2 (8 bases each). V was cut by 5 bases and J by 9 bases, with 20 bases left in between. This CDR3 is built from 14 residues. Germline assignment: CDR1 MNHEY and CDR2 SVGAGI. CDR3 DNA sequence: TGTGCCAGCAGTCCGGGACTAGAGGGACAGGTGCAGTACTTC. Translating it yields CASSPGLEGQVQYF.

This clonotype was observed a few times. The chain recombines TRBV28 with TRBJ2-7, with 12 nucleotides matching TRBD2. The CDR3 consists of 15 residues. V lost 2 bases, J lost 6 bases, and 5 bases stayed unmatched. Germline assignment: CDR1 MDHEN and CDR2 SYDVKM. Here the CDR3 reads CASSLRGTSGREQYF. In nucleotides, the CDR3 is TGTGCCAGCAGTTTAAGAGGGACTAGCGGGCGCGAGCAGTACTTC. Full variable domain (rest looked up from reference TRBV28 and TRBJ2-7): DVKVTQSSRYLVKRTGEKVFLECVQDMDHENMFWYRQDPGLGLRLIYFSYDVKMKEKGDIPEGYSVSREKKERFSLILESASTNQTSMYLCASSLRGTSGREQYFGPGTRLTVT.

The sample holds a few counts of this clonotype. The chain joins TRBV4-3 to TRBJ1-6; unclear D gene. Between the trimmed V and J ends, which lost 0 bases and 6 bases, there was a span of 9 bases. Germline CDR1 is LGHNA and CDR2 is YSLEER. This CDR3 spans 15 amino acids. The DNA for the CDR3 is TGCGCCAGCAGCCAAGATGGGCAGCTTAATTCACCCCTCCACTTT. As protein: CASSQDGQLNSPLHF.

This clonotype occurred a few times. This chain joins TRBV5-1 and TRBJ2-5; TRBD2 is a possible D gene (5 bases). V lost 1 base and J 3 bases, leaving 16 bases between the germline ends. Per germline, CDR1 SGHRS and CDR2 YFSETQ. There are 16 residues in the CDR3. The CDR3 loop reads CASSLTGIGVKETQYF. CDR3 coding DNA: TGCGCCAGCAGCTTGACGGGGATCGGGGTGAAAGAGACCCAGTACTTC.

This clonotype was recorded many times. The chain joins TRBV7-8 to TRBJ2-5, with 8 bases aligning to TRBD2. V shed 1 base, J shed 7 bases, and the junction held 11 bases outside the gene matches. Germline loops: CDR1 SGHVS, CDR2 FQNEAQ. The CDR3 has 16 residues. The CDR3 sequence is CASSLDRTGGRLTQYF. The DNA for the CDR3 is TGTGCCAGCAGCTTAGATCGAACGGGGGGGCGTTTGACCCAGTACTTC.

The sample holds a few counts of this clonotype. This chain links TRBV4-1 with TRBJ2-3; D might be TRBD1 or TRBD2, each matching 6 bases. This CDR3 is built from 18 residues. CDR1 and CDR2 (germline): MGHRA, YSYEKL. V shed 0 bases and J shed 6 bases, with 22 bases lying between them. CDR3 in DNA: TGCGCCAGCAGCCAAGATGGGTCGGGGGCCTACGGAAGGGATACGCAGTATTTT. Amino acid sequence: CASSQDGSGAYGRDTQYF.

This clonotype was recorded many times. The chain links TRBV27 to TRBJ2-7, with unresolved D. Germline V CDR1 and CDR2: MNHEY, SMNVEV (reference sequence). CDR3 length: 13 residues. Trimming shortened V by 0 bases and J by 4 bases, and 7 bases separated the two germline ends. CDR3 residues: CASSLSRTYEQYF. The CDR3 nucleotides are TGTGCCAGCAGTTTATCGCGGACGTACGAGCAGTACTTC.

This clonotype was observed a few times. The chain is built from TRBV12-3 or TRBV12-4 and TRBJ1-4; a possible D gene is TRBD1 (5 bases). V was clipped by 7 bases and J by 11 bases, with 20 bases between them. This CDR3 has 14 amino acids. CDR3 sequence: CASTISGTIPKLFF. The CDR3 region has the DNA TGTGCCAGCACCATCTCCGGGACCATACCCAAACTGTTTTTT.

This clonotype has a count of ten or more. The chain has TRBV6-2 or TRBV6-3 and TRBJ1-5, with TRBD1 as a possible D gene (5 bases). The germline V gene encodes CDR1 MNHEY and CDR2 SVGEGT. Trimming took 2 bases from V and 5 from J, leaving 10 bases between them. The CDR3 extends over 14 amino acids. The CDR3 loop is CASSYGAWDQPQHF. The CDR3 nucleotides read TGTGCCAGCAGTTACGGGGCTTGGGATCAGCCCCAGCATTTT.

Ten or more counts support this clonotype. The rearrangement uses TRBV20-1 and TRBJ2-7; D not resolved. CDR1 is DFQATT and CDR2 is SNEGSKA in the germline V gene (reference sequence). CDR3 length: 12 amino acids. Trimming removed 6 bases from V and 1 base from J, with 10 bases in between. This chain's CDR3 is CSAGFFSYEQYF. In nucleotides, the CDR3 is TGCAGTGCAGGGTTTTTTTCCTACGAGCAGTACTTC.

This clonotype was seen ten or more times. The rearrangement joins TRBV6-6 to TRBJ2-3; 15 bases fit TRBD2. V gave up 2 bases and J gave up 5 bases; unmatched junction bases: 11. The CDR3 loop spans 19 amino acids. Germline values: CDR1 MNHNY, CDR2 SVGAGI (reference sequence). For the CDR3, the DNA is TGTGCCAGCAGTTACCCTACCTGGACTAGCGGGGGGGCTCGAGATACGCAGTATTTT. Protein sequence: CASSYPTWTSGGARDTQYF.

The table lists this clonotype with a few counts. V and J are TRBV6-5 and TRBJ2-3; D assignment may be TRBD1 or TRBD2 (5 bases each). Germline CDR1 and CDR2: MNHEY and SVGAGI. CDR3 length: 18 amino acids. V dropped 5 bases and J dropped 0 bases, with 21 bases sitting between them. The CDR3 DNA is TGTGCCAGCAGTCGGTTTTCGGGGTGGGGCTCTAGCACAGATACGCAGTATTTT. Amino acids: CASSRFSGWGSSTDTQYF.